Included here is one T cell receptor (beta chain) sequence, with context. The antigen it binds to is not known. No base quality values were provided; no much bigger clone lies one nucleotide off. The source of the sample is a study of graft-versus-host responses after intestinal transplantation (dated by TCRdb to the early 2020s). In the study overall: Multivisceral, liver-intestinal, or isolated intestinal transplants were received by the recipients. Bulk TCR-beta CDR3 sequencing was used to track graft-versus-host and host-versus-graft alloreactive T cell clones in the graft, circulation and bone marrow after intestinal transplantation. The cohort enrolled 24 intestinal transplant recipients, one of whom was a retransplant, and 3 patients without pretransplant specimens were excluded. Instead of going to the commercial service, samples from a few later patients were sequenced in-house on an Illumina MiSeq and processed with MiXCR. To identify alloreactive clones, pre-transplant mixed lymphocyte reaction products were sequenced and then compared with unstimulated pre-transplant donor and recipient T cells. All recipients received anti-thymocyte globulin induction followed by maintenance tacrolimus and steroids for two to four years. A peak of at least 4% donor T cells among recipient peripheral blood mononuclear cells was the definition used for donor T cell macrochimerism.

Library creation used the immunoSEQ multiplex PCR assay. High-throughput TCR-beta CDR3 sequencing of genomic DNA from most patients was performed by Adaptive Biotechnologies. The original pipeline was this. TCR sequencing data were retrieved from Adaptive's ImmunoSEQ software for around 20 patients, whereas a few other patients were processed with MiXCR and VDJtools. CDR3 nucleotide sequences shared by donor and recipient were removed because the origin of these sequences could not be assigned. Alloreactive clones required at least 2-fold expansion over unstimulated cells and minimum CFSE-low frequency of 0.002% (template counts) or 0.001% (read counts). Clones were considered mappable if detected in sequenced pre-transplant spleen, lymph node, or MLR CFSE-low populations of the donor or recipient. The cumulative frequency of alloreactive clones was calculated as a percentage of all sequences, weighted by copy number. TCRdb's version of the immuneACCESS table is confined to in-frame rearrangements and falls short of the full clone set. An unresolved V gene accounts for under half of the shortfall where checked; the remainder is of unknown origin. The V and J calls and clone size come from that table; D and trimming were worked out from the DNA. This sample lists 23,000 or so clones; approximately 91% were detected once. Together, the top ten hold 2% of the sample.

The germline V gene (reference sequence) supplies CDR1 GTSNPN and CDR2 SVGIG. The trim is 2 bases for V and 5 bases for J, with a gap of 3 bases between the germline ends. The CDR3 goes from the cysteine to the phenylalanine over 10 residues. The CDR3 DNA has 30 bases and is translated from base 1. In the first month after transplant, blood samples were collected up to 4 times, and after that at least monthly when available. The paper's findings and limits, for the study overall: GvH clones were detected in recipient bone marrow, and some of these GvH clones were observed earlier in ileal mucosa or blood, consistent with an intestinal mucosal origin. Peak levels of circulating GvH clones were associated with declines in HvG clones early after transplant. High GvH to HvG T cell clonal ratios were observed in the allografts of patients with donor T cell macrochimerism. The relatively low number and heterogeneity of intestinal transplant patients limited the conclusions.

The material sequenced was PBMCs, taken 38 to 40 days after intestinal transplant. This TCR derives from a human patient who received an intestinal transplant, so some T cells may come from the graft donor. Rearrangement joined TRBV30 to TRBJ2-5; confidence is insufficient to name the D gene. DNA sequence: TGTGCCTGGAGTTGGGAGACCCAGTACTTC. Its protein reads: CAWSWETQYF.